A selection of T cell receptor beta chains follows, all from one sample in a study of blood T cell repertoires in COVID-19. Assay used: immunoSEQ multiplex PCR; TCRdb lists only in-frame clones, some missing. The sample includes 300,000 or so clones, nearly 90% of them seen just once. The sample comprised PBMCs or T cells enriched from blood (not recorded which). These receptors were collected from a woman between 50 and 59 years old who had been exposed to COVID-19. CDR3s include the opening cysteine and the closing phenylalanine or tryptophan. The order of the fields is D gene, V gene, clone size, J gene, CDR3 length, CDR3 DNA, CDR3 protein. D genes are given only for firm matches. Only part of the rows carry a size: once, few, many, or a class if the clone is expanded.

TRBD2	TRBV6-8	few	TRBJ2-2	16	TGTGCCAGCAGTAGCAGACTAGCGGGGGGGACCGGGGAGCTGTTTTTT	CASSSRLAGGTGELFF
-	TRBV21-1	-	TRBJ1-5	16	TGTGCCAGCAGCAAAGTGGGAGAATATAGCAATCAGCCCCAGCATTTT	CASSKVGEYSNQPQHF
-	TRBV2	-	TRBJ2-7	16	TGTGCCAGCAGTGCAAAACCGGACACTCATGGCTACGAGCAGTACTTC	CASSAKPDTHGYEQYF
-	TRBV4-1	-	TRBJ2-2	17	TGCGCCAGCAGCCAAGAAAGAATCGCATACTTCTCCGGGGAGCTGTTTTTT	CASSQERIAYFSGELFF
TRBD2	TRBV7-9	-	TRBJ2-3	16	TGTGCCAGCAGCTTAGCTTTGGGACTAGCGACAGATACGCAGTATTTT	CASSLALGLATDTQYF
TRBD1	TRBV11-3	-	TRBJ1-1	14	TGTGCCAGCAGCCCAGACAGGGGCGGCACTGAAGCTTTCTTT	CASSPDRGGTEAFF
TRBD1	TRBV28	-	TRBJ1-2	16	TGTGCCAGCAGTTTCCTCTCAAACAGGGGGCGGGATGGCTACACCTTC	CASSFLSNRGRDGYTF
-	TRBV9	-	TRBJ2-2	15	TGTGCCAGCAGCGTTTCGGTCGGGAACACCGGGGAGCTGTTTTTT	CASSVSVGNTGELFF
-	TRBV4-1	-	TRBJ2-2	14	TGCGCCAGCAGCTACGGGACGAACACCGGGGAGCTGTTTTTT	CASSYGTNTGELFF
-	TRBV18	-	TRBJ2-7	13	TGTGCCAGCTCACCTGACCTTACGGGCGAGCAGTACTTC	CASSPDLTGEQYF
-	TRBV27	-	TRBJ1-4	16	TGTGCCAGCAGTCTCCGGGGGGGGGCAGGTAATGAAAAACTGTTTTTT	CASSLRGGAGNEKLFF
-	TRBV27	-	TRBJ1-4	16	TGTGCCAGCAGTCCCGCGGGACGGAAAAATAATGAAAAACTGTTTTTT	CASSPAGRKNNEKLFF
TRBD1	TRBV5-1	-	TRBJ2-7	16	TGCGCCAGCAGCTTCTCGTATACAGGGGTAAAATACGAGCAGTACTTC	CASSFSYTGVKYEQYF
-	TRBV27	-	TRBJ2-3	16	TGTGCCAGCAGTTTATTCGGTCTAGCCGACACAGATACGCAGTATTTT	CASSLFGLADTDTQYF
-	TRBV11-3	-	TRBJ2-7	13	TGTGCCAGCAGCCTCTCTTCCGTCCACGAGCAGTACTTC	CASSLSSVHEQYF
-	TRBV7-2	-	TRBJ2-2	12	TGTGCCAGCAGGAACTTCGCCGGGGAGCTGTTTTTT	CASRNFAGELFF
-	TRBV19	once	TRBJ2-2	15	TGTGTCAGTAGTAGAACGACTTCGAACACCGGGGAGCTGTTTTTT	CVSSRTTSNTGELFF
-	TRBV6-5	-	TRBJ1-5	14	TGTGCCAGCAGCGACGGGGGGTCTTATCAGCCCCAGCATTTT	CASSDGGSYQPQHF
TRBD1	TRBV5-1	-	TRBJ1-2	16	TGCGCCAGCAGCCCCGGGACAGCCTCTCGCAACTATGGCTACACCTTC	CASSPGTASRNYGYTF
TRBD1	TRBV9	few	TRBJ1-2	15	TGTGCCAGCAGCGCCCAGGGGACAGGGACCTATGGCTACACCTTC	CASSAQGTGTYGYTF
TRBD1	TRBV5-1	-	TRBJ1-2	16	TGCGCCAGCAGCTTACTACAGGGGGGAGAGATCTATGGCTACACCTTC	CASSLLQGGEIYGYTF
-	TRBV6-1	-	TRBJ2-7	11	TGTGCCAGCAGTGAAGGGCACGAGCAGTACTTC	CASSEGHEQYF
TRBD1	TRBV28	-	TRBJ1-2	13	TGTGCCAGCAGAAGGCGACAGGGTGATGGCTACACCTTC	CASRRRQGDGYTF
TRBD1	TRBV24-1	-	TRBJ1-1	15	TGTGCCACCAGCAGCGCCGACAGGGGGTTTAATGAAGCTTTCTTT	CATSSADRGFNEAFF
TRBD1	TRBV10-3	-	TRBJ2-2	21	TGTGCCATCACCGGACGGATTAGGGGACAGGGGGCGTTGGCGAACACCGGGGAGCTGTTTTTT	CAITGRIRGQGALANTGELFF
-	TRBV27	-	TRBJ1-2	15	TGTGCCAGCAGTTTATTCCAGGGAGGGGACTATGGCTACACCTTC	CASSLFQGGDYGYTF
-	TRBV7-2	-	TRBJ2-2	14	TGTGCCAGCAGCATAATACAGAGCACCGGGGAGCTGTTTTTT	CASSIIQSTGELFF
TRBD1	TRBV7-9	few	TRBJ2-6	16	TGTGCCAGCAGCTGGGACAGGGACACTGGGGCCAACGTCCTGACTTTC	CASSWDRDTGANVLTF
-	TRBV18	-	TRBJ2-7	13	TGTGCCAGCTCACAACAGGGACCCTACGAGCAGTACTTC	CASSQQGPYEQYF
-	TRBV30	-	TRBJ1-2	16	TGTGCCTGGAGTGTAACAGGCATTGATAGTGGCTATGGCTACACCTTC	CAWSVTGIDSGYGYTF
-	TRBV30	-	TRBJ1-1	13	TGTGCCTGGAGTGTCACGGAGAGGACTGAAGCTTTCTTT	CAWSVTERTEAFF
TRBD2	TRBV25-1	-	TRBJ2-3	15	TGTGCCAGCCAACTCCTAGCGGGGATCGCAGATACGCAGTATTTT	CASQLLAGIADTQYF
TRBD1	TRBV9	-	TRBJ1-2	16	TGTGCCAGCAGCGACAATCCGACAGGGGAGAACTATGGCTACACCTTC	CASSDNPTGENYGYTF
-	TRBV5-1	-	TRBJ2-3	15	TGCGCCAGCAGCTTGGCTACAGGGAGCCCAGATACGCAGTATTTT	CASSLATGSPDTQYF
-	TRBV7-9	-	TRBJ1-2	14	TGTGCCAGCAGCCTTTGGGAGGAGACCTATGGCTACACCTTC	CASSLWEETYGYTF
-	TRBV30	few	TRBJ1-6	12	TGTGCCTGGGAAAGGGGTCAATCACCCCTCCACTTT	CAWERGQSPLHF
TRBD1	TRBV4-1	-	TRBJ1-4	13	TGCGCCAGCAGGGCAGGGGGAAATGAAAAACTGTTTTTT	CASRAGGNEKLFF
-	TRBV6-5	-	TRBJ1-2	14	TGTGCCAGCACCAACTGGGAGACAGGCTATGGCTACACCTTC	CASTNWETGYGYTF
-	TRBV6-1	-	TRBJ2-5	14	TGTGCCAGCAGTGATCCCGGGGTGCAAGAGACCCAGTACTTC	CASSDPGVQETQYF
-	TRBV18	-	TRBJ1-2	15	TGTGCCAGCTCACCCCCCGCCCGAGGTGTGGAGGGCTACACCTTC	CASSPPARGVEGYTF
-	TRBV5-1	-	TRBJ1-2	13	TGCGCCAGCAGCTTGGATACCCCGGTGGGCTACACCTTC	CASSLDTPVGYTF
-	TRBV10-3	-	TRBJ1-5	14	TGTGCCATCAGTGGGTCGGGGGCGGCCCAGCCCCAGCATTTT	CAISGSGAAQPQHF
-	TRBV5-4	-	TRBJ1-1	13	TGTGCCAGCAGTTCGGGGACTCACACTGAAGCTTTCTTT	CASSSGTHTEAFF
-	TRBV29-1	-	TRBJ2-3	12	TGCAGCGTTGAAGTTCCCAATTCAATGCAGTATTTT	CSVEVPNSMQYF
TRBD1	TRBV3-1/TRBV3-2	few	TRBJ1-1	18	TGTGCCAGCAGCCAAGATCCCCATAGGACAGGGGGGAGAACTGAAGCTTTCTTT	CASSQDPHRTGGRTEAFF
-	TRBV28	-	TRBJ1-3	15	TGTGCCAGCAGACCACACACCGACTCTGGAAACACCATATATTTT	CASRPHTDSGNTIYF